This paragraph covers one T cell receptor beta chain sequence. This CDR3 spans 16 amino acids. Trimming removed 7 bases from V and 5 bases from J, with 21 bases in between. Germline CDR1 is SGHTA and CDR2 is FQGNSA. This record belongs to a study of blood T cell repertoires in COVID-19. As for the study in general: Sites across the United States, Italy and Spain contributed samples from acute and convalescent COVID-19. In each case, the material was cDNA or gDNA derived from T cells, B-cell-depleted T cells, or PBMCs.

Original methodology: Nucleated cell counts were estimated from reference gene primer amplification. Measured with immunoSEQ multiplex PCR; TCRdb has only the in-frame clones, and not every one. The V and J calls and clone size come from that table; D and trimming were worked out from the DNA. The sample includes some 110,000 clones, 85% to 90% seen only once; the top ten take around 16%. The receptor comes from a man aged 45-65 years with acute or convalescent COVID-19. Sequenced sample: peripheral blood. J is TRBJ1-5 and V is TRBV7-2; maybe TRBD1 (6 bases). The CDR3 bases are TGTGCCAGCATCCAAGGGCAGGGTGGGGGCTATCAGCCCCAGCATTTT. Protein sequence: CASIQGQGGGYQPQHF.